This T cell receptor (beta chain) came from a study of cytomegalovirus exposure and HLA in healthy donors. Study-level results: Apparent HLA restriction characterized most CMV-associated TCR beta chains in a later analysis. In a later analysis, parvovirus B19, influenza, CMV and Epstein-Barr virus appeared linked to several top co-occurrence clusters.

On this clone itself: Its antigen is not identified. The germline gene is not matched at one end of the junction; a read error may be the cause.

CDR1 is SEHNR and CDR2 is FQNEAQ in the germline V gene (reference sequence). CDR3 size: 15 residues. The PCR was carried out with 60 Vbeta primers and 13 Jbeta primers. Generated by immunoSEQ multiplex PCR, the TCRdb table keeps only in-frame clones and is missing some. The sample lists 100,000 to 150,000 clones, around 80% seen once, with roughly 3% in the top ten. The sequenced sample consisted of PBMCs. The V gene is TRBV7-9, the J gene TRBJ2-3, with D maybe TRBD2 (6 bases). This TCR came from a young woman in good health and CMV-seropositive. The CDR3 spells CSSSLVSGSTDTQYF. In nucleotides, the CDR3 is TGTTCCAGCAGCTTAGTCAGCGGGAGCACAGATACGCAGTATTTT.